The present TCR beta chain was sequenced within a study of identifying expanded T cells in peripheral blood. Study-wide findings and caveats: Differentially abundant clones: around 1.1 between replicates, 16.4 at about 13 days, 19 at four. Roughly two-week clone count variance significantly increased as total template count grew.

This clone was seen a single time. Antigen: not known. The CDR3 covers 13 residues. CDR1 is MNHEY, CDR2 SVGAGI, per germline. Trimming shortened V by 6 bases and J by 4 bases, and 12 bases separated the two germline ends. No infections or other immune events were documented during collection. The repertoire was sequenced with immunoSEQ multiplex PCR; TCRdb's copy has only in-frame clones and lacks some. The data contain tens of thousands of clones, 70% to 90% of them singletons. The sequenced sample consisted of blood. This rearrangement joins TRBV6-5 to TRBJ1-2; D not resolved. The origin of this receptor is a person aged 18-70 years in good health. The CDR3 region is CASRTDKSYGYTF. CDR3 DNA: TGTGCCAGCAGGACCGACAAGAGCTATGGCTACACCTTC.